Detailed here is one T cell receptor beta chain. The antigen remains unidentified. The record originates from a study of cytomegalovirus exposure and HLA in healthy donors. General observations from the study: Being productive about 87% or about 30% of the time was typical of most TCR beta V segments in an earlier analysis.

The study ran its PCR with 60 Vbeta and 13 Jbeta primers. Assay used: immunoSEQ multiplex PCR; TCRdb lists only in-frame clones, some missing. Seen here are about 110,000 clones, around two thirds observed once, and the top ten hold about 7.9%. Unrecorded immune exposure was likely among donors, who were nominally healthy when sampled. Sequenced sample: PBMCs. The source of this sequence is a woman aged 40 to 50 in good health and CMV-seropositive.

The CDR3 bases are TGTGCCAGCAGCTTGAGGTGGCAGACGACTGAAGCTTTCTTT. Translating gives CASSLRWQTTEAFF. The rearrangement joins TRBV7-2 to TRBJ1-1; no reliable D call. Looked up from germline, CDR1 is SGHTA and CDR2 is FQGNSA. The CDR3 is 14 residues long. The germline V and J ends were trimmed by 3 bases and 5 bases, with 13 bases remaining between them.